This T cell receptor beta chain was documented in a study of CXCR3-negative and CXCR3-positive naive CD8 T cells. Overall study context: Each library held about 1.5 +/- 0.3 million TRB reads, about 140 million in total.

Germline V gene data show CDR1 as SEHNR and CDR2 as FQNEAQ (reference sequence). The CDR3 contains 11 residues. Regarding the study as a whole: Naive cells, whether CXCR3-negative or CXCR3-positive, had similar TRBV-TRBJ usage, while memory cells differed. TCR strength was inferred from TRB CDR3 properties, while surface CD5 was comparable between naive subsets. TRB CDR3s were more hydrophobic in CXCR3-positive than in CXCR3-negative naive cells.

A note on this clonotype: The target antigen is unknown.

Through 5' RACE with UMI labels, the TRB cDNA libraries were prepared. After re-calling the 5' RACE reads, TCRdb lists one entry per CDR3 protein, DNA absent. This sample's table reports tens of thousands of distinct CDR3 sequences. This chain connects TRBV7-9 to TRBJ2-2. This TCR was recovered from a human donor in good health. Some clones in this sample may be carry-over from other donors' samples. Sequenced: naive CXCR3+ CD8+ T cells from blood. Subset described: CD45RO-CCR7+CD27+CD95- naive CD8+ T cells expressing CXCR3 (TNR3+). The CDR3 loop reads CASSLGRELFF.